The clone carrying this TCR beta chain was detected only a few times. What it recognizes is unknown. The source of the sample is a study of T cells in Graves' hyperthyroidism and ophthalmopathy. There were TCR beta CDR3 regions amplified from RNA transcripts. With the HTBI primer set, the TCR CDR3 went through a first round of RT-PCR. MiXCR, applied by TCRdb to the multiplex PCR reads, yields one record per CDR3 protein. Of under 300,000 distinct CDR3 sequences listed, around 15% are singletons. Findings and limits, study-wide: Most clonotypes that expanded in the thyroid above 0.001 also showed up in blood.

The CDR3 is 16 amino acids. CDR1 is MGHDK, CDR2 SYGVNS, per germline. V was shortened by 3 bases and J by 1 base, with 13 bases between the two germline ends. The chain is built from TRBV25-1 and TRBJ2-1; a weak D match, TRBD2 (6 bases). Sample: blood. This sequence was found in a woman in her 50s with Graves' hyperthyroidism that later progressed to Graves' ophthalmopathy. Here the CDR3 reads CASSDGGIGSYNEQFF. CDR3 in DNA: TGTGCCAGCAGTGATGGCGGGATAGGGTCCTACAATGAGCAGTTCTTC.